Following are 7 T cell receptor beta chains from one sample sequenced in a study of blood T cell repertoires in COVID-19. Measured with immunoSEQ multiplex PCR; TCRdb has only the in-frame clones, and not every one. This table has about 160,000 clones, 79% appearing once. The sequenced sample was peripheral blood. The receptors come from a woman aged 60-70 years with COVID-19, enrolled during active disease.

The chain has TRBV28 and TRBJ1-4; the match to TRBD1 covers 9 bases. V shed 7 bases, J shed 2 bases, and the junction held 2 bases outside the gene matches. The CDR3 covers 14 residues. Looked up from germline, CDR1 is MDHEN and CDR2 is SYDVKM. The CDR3 here is CASTTGGTNEKLFF. As DNA, the CDR3 is TGTGCCAGCACTACAGGGGGCACTAATGAAAAACTGTTTTTT.

The J gene is TRBJ2-7, the V gene TRBV25-1, with 7 bases aligning to TRBD1. Germline V gene sequence: CDR1 MGHDK, CDR2 SYGVNS. V lost 4 bases and J lost 3; bases outside the gene matches: 3. This CDR3 spans 13 amino acids. The CDR3, as DNA: TGTGCCAGCAGTGTCGGGACAGACTACGAGCAGTACTTC. It yields the protein CASSVGTDYEQYF.

The chain carries TRBV15 and TRBJ2-7; D not certain. The CDR3 has 17 amino acids. Trimming shortened V by 1 base and J by 2 bases, and 18 bases separated the two germline ends. Germline CDR1 and CDR2: LNHNV and YYDKDF (reference sequence). As DNA, the CDR3 is TGTGCCACCAGCAGAGTGCGTCGACAAACCCTCGCCTACGAGCAGTACTTC. Translating gives CATSRVRRQTLAYEQYF.

The chain employs TRBV28 and TRBJ2-2; a weak D match, TRBD1 (6 bases). Germline CDR1 MDHEN, CDR2 SYDVKM. The V and J ends lost 5 bases and 0 bases respectively, with 10 bases between them. This CDR3 contains 15 residues. CDR3 DNA sequence: TGTGCCAGCAGTCCCAGGGGCGCGAACACCGGGGAGCTGTTTTTT. Its protein is CASSPRGANTGELFF. The full variable domain, completed using reference TRBV28 and TRBJ2-2, is DVKVTQSSRYLVKRTGEKVFLECVQDMDHENMFWYRQDPGLGLRLIYFSYDVKMKEKGDIPEGYSVSREKKERFSLILESASTNQTSMYLCASSPRGANTGELFFGEGSRLTVL.

The chain recombines TRBV19 with TRBJ1-6; D is ambiguous. V shed 3 bases and J shed 10 bases, with 10 bases lying between them. The CDR3 consists of 13 residues. Germline-derived CDR1 and CDR2 are LNHDA and SQIVND (reference sequence). CDR3 sequence reads: CASSISPGSPLHF. The CDR3 DNA reads as TGTGCCAGTAGTATCTCGCCCGGGTCACCCCTCCACTTT.

This clone showed up just a few times. This chain connects TRBV29-1 to TRBJ2-7; D possibly corresponds to TRBD1 (5 bases). CDR3 size: 10 residues. Germline CDR1 is SQVTM and CDR2 is ANQGSEA. Trimming shortened V by 3 bases and J by 5 bases, and 5 bases separated the two germline ends. CDR3 sequence (DNA): TGCAGCGTTGACAGGGACGAGCAGTACGTC. Protein: CSVDRDEQYV.

The J gene is TRBJ2-1, the V gene TRBV14, with TRBD2 matching over 12 bases. This CDR3 contains 15 residues. Trimming removed 3 bases from V and 4 bases from J; junction bases left unmatched: 1. The germline V gene has CDR1 SGHDN and CDR2 FVKESK. The CDR3 DNA reads TGTGCCAGCAGCCATGGACTAGCGGGGTACAATGAGCAGTTCTTC. This gives the protein CASSHGLAGYNEQFF.